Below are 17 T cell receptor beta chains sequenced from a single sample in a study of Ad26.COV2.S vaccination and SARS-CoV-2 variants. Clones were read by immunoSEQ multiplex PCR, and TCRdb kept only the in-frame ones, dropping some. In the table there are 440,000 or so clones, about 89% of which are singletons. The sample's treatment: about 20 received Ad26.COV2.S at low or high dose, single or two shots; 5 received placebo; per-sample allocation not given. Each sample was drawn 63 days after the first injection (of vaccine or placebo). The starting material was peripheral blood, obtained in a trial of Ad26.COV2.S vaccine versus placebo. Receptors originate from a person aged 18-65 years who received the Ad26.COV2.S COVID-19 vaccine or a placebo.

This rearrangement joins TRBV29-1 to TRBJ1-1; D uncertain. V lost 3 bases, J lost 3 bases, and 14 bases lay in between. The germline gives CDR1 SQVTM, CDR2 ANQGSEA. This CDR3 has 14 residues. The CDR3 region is CSVDFSGRHTEAFF. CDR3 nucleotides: TGCAGCGTTGACTTCTCTGGCAGACACACTGAAGCTTTCTTT.

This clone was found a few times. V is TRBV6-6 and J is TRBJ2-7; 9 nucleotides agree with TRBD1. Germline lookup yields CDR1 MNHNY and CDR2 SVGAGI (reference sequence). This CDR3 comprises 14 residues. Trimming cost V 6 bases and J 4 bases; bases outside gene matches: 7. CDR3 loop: CASRSGTGFYEQYF. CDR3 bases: TGTGCCAGCAGATCCGGGACAGGGTTTTACGAGCAGTACTTC.

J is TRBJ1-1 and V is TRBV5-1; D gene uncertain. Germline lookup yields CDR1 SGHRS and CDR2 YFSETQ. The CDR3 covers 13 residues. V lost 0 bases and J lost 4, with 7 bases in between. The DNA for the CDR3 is TGCGCCAGCAGCTTGGTCGTTTCCACTGAAGCTTTCTTT. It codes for CASSLVVSTEAFF.

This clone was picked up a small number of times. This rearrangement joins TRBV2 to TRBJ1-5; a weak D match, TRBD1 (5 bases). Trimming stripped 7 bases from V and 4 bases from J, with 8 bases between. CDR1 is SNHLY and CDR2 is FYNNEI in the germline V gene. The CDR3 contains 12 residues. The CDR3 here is CASNGGNQPQHF. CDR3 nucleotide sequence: TGTGCCAGCAACGGGGGTAATCAGCCCCAGCATTTT.

In nucleotides, the CDR3 is TGTGCCAGCAGCGGACACCAAGAGACCCAGTACTTC. It encodes CASSGHQETQYF. The rearrangement joins TRBV9 to TRBJ2-5; no definite D call. The CDR3 loop spans 12 amino acids. The V and J ends lost 3 bases and 0 bases respectively, with 3 bases between them. Germline V gene lookup returns CDR1 SGDLS and CDR2 YYNGEE.

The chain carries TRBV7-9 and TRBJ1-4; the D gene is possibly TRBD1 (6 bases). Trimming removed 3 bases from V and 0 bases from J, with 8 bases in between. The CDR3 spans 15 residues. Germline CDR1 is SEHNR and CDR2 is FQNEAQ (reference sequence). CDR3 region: CASSFWTATNEKLFF. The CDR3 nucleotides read TGTGCCAGCAGCTTTTGGACAGCAACTAATGAAAAACTGTTTTTT.

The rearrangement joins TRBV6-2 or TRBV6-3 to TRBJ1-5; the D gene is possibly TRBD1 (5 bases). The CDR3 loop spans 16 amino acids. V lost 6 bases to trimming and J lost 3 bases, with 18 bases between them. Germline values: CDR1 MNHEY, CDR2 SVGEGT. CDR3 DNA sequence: TGTGCCAGCAGCCTGCGTGCGGGGCAGCCCAATCAGCCCCAGCATTTT. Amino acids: CASSLRAGQPNQPQHF.

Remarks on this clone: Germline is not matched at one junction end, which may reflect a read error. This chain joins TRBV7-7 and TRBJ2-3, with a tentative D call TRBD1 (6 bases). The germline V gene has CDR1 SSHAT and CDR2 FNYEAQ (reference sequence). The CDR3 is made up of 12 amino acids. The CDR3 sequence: CASSADRLTQYF. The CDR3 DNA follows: TGTGCTAGCAGTGCCGACAGGCTTACGCAGTATTTT.

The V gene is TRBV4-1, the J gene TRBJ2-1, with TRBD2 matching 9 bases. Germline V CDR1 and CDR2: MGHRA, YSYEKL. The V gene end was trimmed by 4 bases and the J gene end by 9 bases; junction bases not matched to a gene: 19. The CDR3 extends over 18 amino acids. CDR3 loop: CASSPPPHRGGRAGEQFF. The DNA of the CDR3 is TGCGCCAGCAGCCCCCCTCCCCATCGGGGCGGGAGGGCCGGTGAGCAGTTCTTC.

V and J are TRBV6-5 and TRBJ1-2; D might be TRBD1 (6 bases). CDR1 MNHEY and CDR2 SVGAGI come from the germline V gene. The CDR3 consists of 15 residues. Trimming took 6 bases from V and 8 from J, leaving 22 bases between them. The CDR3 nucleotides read TGTGCCAGCAGCCCCCCGGACAGCCCCAATCGAGGCTACACCTTC. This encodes CASSPPDSPNRGYTF.

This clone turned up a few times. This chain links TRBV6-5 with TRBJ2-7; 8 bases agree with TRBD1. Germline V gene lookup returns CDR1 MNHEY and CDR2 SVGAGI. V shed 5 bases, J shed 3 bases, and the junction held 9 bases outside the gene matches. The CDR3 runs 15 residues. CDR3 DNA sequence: TGTGCCAGCAGTAAAACAGGGGGACCTTACTACGAGCAGTACTTC. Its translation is CASSKTGGPYYEQYF.

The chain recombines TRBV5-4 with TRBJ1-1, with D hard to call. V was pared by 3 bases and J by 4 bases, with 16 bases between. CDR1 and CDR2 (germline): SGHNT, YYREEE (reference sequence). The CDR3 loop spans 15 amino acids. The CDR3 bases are TGTGCCAGCAGCTCCGAGGGCGTCCTGGGCACTGAAGCTTTCTTT. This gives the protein CASSSEGVLGTEAFF. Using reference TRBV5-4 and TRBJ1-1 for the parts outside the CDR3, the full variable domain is ETGVTQSPTHLIKTRGQQVTLRCSSQSGHNTVSWYQQALGQGPQFIFQYYREEENGRGNFPPRFSGLQFPNYSSELNVNALELDDSALYLCASSSEGVLGTEAFFGQGTRLTVV.

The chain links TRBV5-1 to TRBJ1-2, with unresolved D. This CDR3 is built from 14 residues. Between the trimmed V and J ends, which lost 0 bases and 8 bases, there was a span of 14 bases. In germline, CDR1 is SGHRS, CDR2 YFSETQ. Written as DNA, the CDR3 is TGCGCCAGCAGCTTGGACTTCACCTCTTCGGGCTACACCTTC. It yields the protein CASSLDFTSSGYTF.

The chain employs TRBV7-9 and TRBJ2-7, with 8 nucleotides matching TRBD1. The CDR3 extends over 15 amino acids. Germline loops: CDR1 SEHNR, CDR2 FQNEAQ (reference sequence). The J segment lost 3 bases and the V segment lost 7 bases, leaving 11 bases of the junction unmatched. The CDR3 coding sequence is TGTGCCAGCACGTCCATGGGGGACAGGTACTACGAGCAGTACTTC. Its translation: CASTSMGDRYYEQYF. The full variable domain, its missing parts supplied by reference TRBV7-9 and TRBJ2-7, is DTGVSQNPRHKITKRGQNVTFRCDPISEHNRLYWYRQTLGQGPEFLTYFQNEAQLEKSRLLSDRFSAERPKGSFSTLEIQRTEQGDSAMYLCASTSMGDRYYEQYFGPGTRLTVT.

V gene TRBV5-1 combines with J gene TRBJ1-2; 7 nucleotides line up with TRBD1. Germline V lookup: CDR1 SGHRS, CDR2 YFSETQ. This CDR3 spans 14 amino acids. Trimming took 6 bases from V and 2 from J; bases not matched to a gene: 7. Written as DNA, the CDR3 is TGCGCCAGCACCCAAGGGGGCACCAACTATGGCTACACCTTC. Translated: CASTQGGTNYGYTF.

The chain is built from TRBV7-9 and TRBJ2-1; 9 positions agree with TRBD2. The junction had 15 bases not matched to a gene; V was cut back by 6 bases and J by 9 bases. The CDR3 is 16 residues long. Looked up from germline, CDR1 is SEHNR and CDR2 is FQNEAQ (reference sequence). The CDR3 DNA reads TGTGCCAGCAGTTTTAGCGGGAGAGGTTCCTATGGTGAGCAGTTCTTC. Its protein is CASSFSGRGSYGEQFF.

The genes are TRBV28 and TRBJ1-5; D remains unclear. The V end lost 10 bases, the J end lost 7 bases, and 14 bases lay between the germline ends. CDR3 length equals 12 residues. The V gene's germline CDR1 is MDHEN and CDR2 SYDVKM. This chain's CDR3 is CATTNRVQPQHF. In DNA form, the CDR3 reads TGTGCCACCACTAATCGAGTGCAGCCCCAGCATTTT.